This is a list of T cell receptor beta chains from one sample in a study of cytomegalovirus exposure and HLA in healthy donors. Clones were sequenced by immunoSEQ multiplex PCR, and TCRdb holds only the in-frame ones, with some missing. This sample has roughly 160,000 clones; 75% to 90% occur once, and the top ten carry 9.3%. The sequenced sample consisted of PBMCs. These receptors originate from a man between 18 and 35 years old in good health and CMV-seropositive. Both conserved end residues are part of each CDR3. The D gene is left open where the match is weak. Expanded clones are given a class, and other clones once, few, many or no size at all.

v_gene: TRBV5-6; j_gene: TRBJ1-2; abundance: -; d_gene: -; CDR3nt: TGTGCCAGCAGCTTGGGGTCGAGGGTTGGCTACACCTTC; CDR3aa: CASSLGSRVGYTF
v_gene: TRBV27; j_gene: TRBJ2-2; abundance: once; d_gene: TRBD2; CDR3nt: TGTGCCAGCAGATCACTAGCGGGAGGGGAGACCGGGGAGCTGTTTTTT; CDR3aa: CASRSLAGGETGELFF
v_gene: TRBV5-7; j_gene: TRBJ2-7; abundance: few; d_gene: TRBD1; CDR3nt: TGTGCCAGCAGCTTGGCCGGGACAGCCTACGAGCAGTACTTC; CDR3aa: CASSLAGTAYEQYF
v_gene: TRBV7-9; j_gene: TRBJ1-3; abundance: -; d_gene: TRBD1; CDR3nt: TGTGCCAGCAGCTCAGGACAGGACGGAAACACCATATATTTT; CDR3aa: CASSSGQDGNTIYF
v_gene: TRBV5-1; j_gene: TRBJ1-3; abundance: -; d_gene: -; CDR3nt: TGCGCCAGCAGCCCGGGCCCCGGGGACACCATATATTTT; CDR3aa: CASSPGPGDTIYF
v_gene: TRBV7-9; j_gene: TRBJ1-2; abundance: -; d_gene: TRBD1; CDR3nt: TGTGCCTGCACCGGGACAGGGCTAGCTAACTATGGCTACACCTTC; CDR3aa: CACTGTGLANYGYTF
v_gene: TRBV7-2; j_gene: TRBJ1-2; abundance: -; d_gene: TRBD1; CDR3nt: TGTGCCAGCAGCTTAGCGGTGGACAGGCAGGCCTATGGCTACACCTTC; CDR3aa: CASSLAVDRQAYGYTF
v_gene: TRBV27; j_gene: TRBJ2-7; abundance: once; d_gene: TRBD2; CDR3nt: TGTGCCAGCAGCCCCCTCGCGGGGGGGTGGAACGAGCAGTACTTC; CDR3aa: CASSPLAGGWNEQYF
v_gene: TRBV12-5; j_gene: TRBJ2-2; abundance: once; d_gene: -; CDR3nt: TGTGCTAGTGGTTTGGCCGCCAGGTCGAGCACCGGGGAGCTGTTTTTT; CDR3aa: CASGLAARSSTGELFF
v_gene: TRBV12-5; j_gene: TRBJ2-3; abundance: -; d_gene: -; CDR3nt: TGTGCTAGTGGTTTGGTTGCCCTAGCAGATACGCAGTATTTT; CDR3aa: CASGLVALADTQYF
v_gene: TRBV5-1; j_gene: TRBJ2-5; abundance: -; d_gene: -; CDR3nt: TGCGCCAGCAGCTTGGTCCCCAGCCAAGAGACCCAGTACTTC; CDR3aa: CASSLVPSQETQYF
v_gene: TRBV4-3; j_gene: TRBJ2-7; abundance: few; d_gene: -; CDR3nt: TGCGCCAGCAGCCAAGATGGATGGACAGTGGGGTACTACGAGCAGTACTTC; CDR3aa: CASSQDGWTVGYYEQYF
v_gene: TRBV7-3; j_gene: TRBJ2-1; abundance: -; d_gene: TRBD1; CDR3nt: TGTGCCAGCAGGGGAGACAGGGGCGGTGAGCAGTTCTTC; CDR3aa: CASRGDRGGEQFF
v_gene: TRBV29-1; j_gene: TRBJ2-1; abundance: -; d_gene: TRBD2; CDR3nt: TGCAGCGTTGAAGGGACTAGCGGGGAGACGTCAGCCTACAATGAGCAGTTCTTC; CDR3aa: CSVEGTSGETSAYNEQFF
v_gene: TRBV30; j_gene: TRBJ1-2; abundance: -; d_gene: -; CDR3nt: TGTGCCTGGAGTTCCGGGAACTATGGCTACACCTTC; CDR3aa: CAWSSGNYGYTF
v_gene: TRBV30; j_gene: TRBJ1-1; abundance: -; d_gene: -; CDR3nt: TGTGCCTGGACGGGGATGACTGAAGCTTTCTTT; CDR3aa: CAWTGMTEAFF
v_gene: TRBV5-1; j_gene: TRBJ2-7; abundance: -; d_gene: -; CDR3nt: TGCGCCAGCAGCGTGACTAGTCTCGAGCAGTACTTC; CDR3aa: CASSVTSLEQYF
v_gene: TRBV11-3; j_gene: TRBJ2-7; abundance: -; d_gene: -; CDR3nt: TGTGCCAGCAGCCTGGGAGGCTCCTACGAGCAGTACTTC; CDR3aa: CASSLGGSYEQYF
v_gene: TRBV6-5; j_gene: TRBJ1-1; abundance: -; d_gene: TRBD1; CDR3nt: TGTGCCAGCAGAGAGACAGGGCCGAACACTGAAGCTTTCTTT; CDR3aa: CASRETGPNTEAFF
v_gene: TRBV11-2; j_gene: TRBJ2-2; abundance: -; d_gene: -; CDR3nt: TGTGCCAGCAGACCCACAGGGAACACCGGGGAGCTGTTTTTT; CDR3aa: CASRPTGNTGELFF
v_gene: TRBV4-1; j_gene: TRBJ2-1; abundance: -; d_gene: TRBD2; CDR3nt: TGCGCCAGCAGCCTATTGACTAGCGGGGGGGGTGAGCAGTTCTTC; CDR3aa: CASSLLTSGGGEQFF
v_gene: TRBV5-1; j_gene: TRBJ2-2; abundance: -; d_gene: -; CDR3nt: TGCGCCAGCATCCATGAAAGAGGCTTCAACACCGGGGAGCTGTTTTTT; CDR3aa: CASIHERGFNTGELFF
v_gene: TRBV19; j_gene: TRBJ2-1; abundance: -; d_gene: TRBD2; CDR3nt: TGTGCCAGTAGTATTTTGCGGGGGGCCTCCTACAATGAGCAGTTCTTC; CDR3aa: CASSILRGASYNEQFF
v_gene: TRBV6-4; j_gene: TRBJ1-2; abundance: -; d_gene: -; CDR3nt: TGTGCCAGCAGTGACGGAGTCCGGGGGGGCTACACCTTC; CDR3aa: CASSDGVRGGYTF
v_gene: TRBV29-1; j_gene: TRBJ2-7; abundance: -; d_gene: -; CDR3nt: TGCAGCGTTGAAAGGGGGAGCTACGAGCAGTACTTC; CDR3aa: CSVERGSYEQYF
v_gene: TRBV9; j_gene: TRBJ2-2; abundance: -; d_gene: -; CDR3nt: TGTGCCAGCAGCGCATCAACCGGGGAGCTGTTTTTT; CDR3aa: CASSASTGELFF
v_gene: TRBV18; j_gene: TRBJ2-5; abundance: -; d_gene: TRBD2; CDR3nt: TGTGCCAGCTCACCACCAGCGGGGGCCCGAGAGACCCAGTACTTC; CDR3aa: CASSPPAGARETQYF
v_gene: TRBV7-9; j_gene: TRBJ2-5; abundance: -; d_gene: TRBD2; CDR3nt: TGTGCCAGCAGCCCAACGACTAGCGGGGGGGAGACCCAGTACTTC; CDR3aa: CASSPTTSGGETQYF
v_gene: TRBV7-8; j_gene: TRBJ1-2; abundance: -; d_gene: TRBD1; CDR3nt: TGTGCCAGCAGCTTAGGGGGGGACAGTTTGGGCTACACCTTC; CDR3aa: CASSLGGDSLGYTF
v_gene: TRBV7-6; j_gene: TRBJ1-5; abundance: -; d_gene: TRBD1; CDR3nt: TGTGCCAGCAGCAGGGGACAGGGGAGTAAACAGCCCCAGCATTTT; CDR3aa: CASSRGQGSKQPQHF
v_gene: TRBV7-9; j_gene: TRBJ2-7; abundance: few; d_gene: -; CDR3nt: TGTGCCAGCAGCCCCCGGGACAAGGAATACGAGCAGTACTTC; CDR3aa: CASSPRDKEYEQYF
v_gene: TRBV6-4; j_gene: TRBJ2-5; abundance: few; d_gene: TRBD2; CDR3nt: TGTGCCAGCAGTGCAGTAGCGGGGGGGCAAGAGACCCAGTACTTC; CDR3aa: CASSAVAGGQETQYF